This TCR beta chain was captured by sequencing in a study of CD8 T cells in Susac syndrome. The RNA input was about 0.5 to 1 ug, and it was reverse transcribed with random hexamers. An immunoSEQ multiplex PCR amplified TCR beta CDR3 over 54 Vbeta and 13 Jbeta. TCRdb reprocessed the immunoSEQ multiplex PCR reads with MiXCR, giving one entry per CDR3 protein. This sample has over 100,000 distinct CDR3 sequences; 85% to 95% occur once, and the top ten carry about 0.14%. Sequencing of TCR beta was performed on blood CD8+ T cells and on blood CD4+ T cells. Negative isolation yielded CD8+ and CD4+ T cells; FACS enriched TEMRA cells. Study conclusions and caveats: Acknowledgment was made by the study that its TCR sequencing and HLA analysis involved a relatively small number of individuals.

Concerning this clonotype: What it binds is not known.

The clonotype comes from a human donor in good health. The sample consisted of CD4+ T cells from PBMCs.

CDR3 protein: CASSVDFNAYNEQFF. The CDR3 coding sequence is TGTGCCAGCAGCGTAGACTTCAACGCCTACAATGAGCAGTTCTTC. V usage is TRBV9 and J usage is TRBJ2-1, with unresolved D. V was clipped by 0 bases and J by 2 bases, with 9 bases between them. This CDR3 comprises 15 residues. Germline V gene lookup returns CDR1 SGDLS and CDR2 YYNGEE.